The 5 T cell receptor beta chains given below trace back to one sample, sequenced in a study of T-cell reconstitution after alpha-beta-depleted transplantation in children. Preparing the TCRbeta library involved the use of unique molecular identifiers. TCRdb analysed the PCR reads with MiXCR anew, one entry per CDR3 protein. This table holds roughly 180,000 distinct CDR3 sequences, 13% to 15% found once. The sequenced sample was PBMCs from the stem cell graft donor, obtained from the stem cell graft. The receptor source for this set is a human donor who donated a stem cell graft to a child with acute lymphoblastic leukemia.

At least ten counts were recorded for this clonotype. The chain employs TRBV7-9 and TRBJ2-7, with 7 bases aligning to TRBD2. Germline CDR1 is SEHNR and CDR2 is FQNEAQ (reference sequence). CDR3 length: 15 residues. Trimming cost V 5 bases and J 5 bases; bases outside gene matches: 12. CDR3 protein: CASSTLREGRHEQYF. CDR3 nucleotide sequence: TGTGCCAGCAGCACCTTAAGGGAGGGCCGACACGAGCAGTACTTC.

This clonotype has ten or more counts. The chain uses TRBV11-2 and TRBJ1-1, with D unclear. The length of the CDR3 is 15 residues. Deletions cut 7 bases from V and 1 base from J, with 16 bases between. Germline V gene lookup returns CDR1 SGHAT and CDR2 FQNNGV. Here the CDR3 reads CASTSLRVTNTEAFF. The DNA for the CDR3 is TGTGCCAGCACCTCCTTAAGGGTGACGAACACTGAAGCTTTCTTT. Full variable domain (remainder filled in from reference TRBV11-2 and TRBJ1-1): EAGVAQSPRYKIIEKRQSVAFWCNPISGHATLYWYQQILGQGPKLLIQFQNNGVVDDSQLPKDRFSAERLKGVDSTLKIQPAKLEDSAVYLCASTSLRVTNTEAFFGQGTRLTVV.

This clonotype was recorded only once. The V call is TRBV4-1, the J call TRBJ1-2; TRBD1 is a possible D gene (5 bases). The V and J ends lost 0 bases and 3 bases respectively, with 14 bases between them. CDR1 is MGHRA, CDR2 YSYEKL, per germline. The CDR3 runs to 16 residues. CDR3 protein: CASSQEGTRGHYGYTF. The CDR3, as DNA: TGCGCCAGCAGCCAAGAGGGCACTCGGGGCCACTATGGCTACACCTTC.

Worth noting for this clonotype: This may stem from a read error, because a much larger clone lies one nucleotide away. CDR3 in DNA: TGTGCCGGCAGCTTTTCGACAGCAACTAATGAAAAACTGTTTTTT. Translated: CAGSFSTATNEKLFF. The chain recombines TRBV5-5 with TRBJ1-4; D perhaps matches TRBD1 (5 bases). CDR1 SGHKS and CDR2 YYEKEE come from the germline V gene (reference sequence). The CDR3 is 15 residues long.

This clonotype was observed at least ten times. The rearrangement links TRBV19 to TRBJ2-1, with TRBD2 as a possible D gene (5 bases). The CDR3 loop spans 15 amino acids. V was pared by 3 bases and J by 0 bases, with 9 bases between. CDR1 and CDR2 from the germline V gene are LNHDA and SQIVND (reference sequence). CDR3 in DNA: TGTGCCAGTAGTATCGGAGCGGACTCCTACAATGAGCAGTTCTTC. Translation gives CASSIGADSYNEQFF.